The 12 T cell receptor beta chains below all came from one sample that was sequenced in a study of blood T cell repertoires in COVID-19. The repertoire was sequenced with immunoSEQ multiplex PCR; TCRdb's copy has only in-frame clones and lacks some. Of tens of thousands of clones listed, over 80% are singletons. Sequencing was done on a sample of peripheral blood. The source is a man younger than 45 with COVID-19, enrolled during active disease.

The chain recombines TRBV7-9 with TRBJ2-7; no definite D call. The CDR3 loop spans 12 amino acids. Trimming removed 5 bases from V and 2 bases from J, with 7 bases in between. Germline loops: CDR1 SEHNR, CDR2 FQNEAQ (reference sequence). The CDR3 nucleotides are TGTGCCAGCAGCCTCGAGACCTACGAGCAGTACTTC. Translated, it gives CASSLETYEQYF. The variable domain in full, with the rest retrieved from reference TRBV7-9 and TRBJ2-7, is DTGVSQNPRHKITKRGQNVTFRCDPISEHNRLYWYRQTLGQGPEFLTYFQNEAQLEKSRLLSDRFSAERPKGSFSTLEIQRTEQGDSAMYLCASSLETYEQYFGPGTRLTVT.

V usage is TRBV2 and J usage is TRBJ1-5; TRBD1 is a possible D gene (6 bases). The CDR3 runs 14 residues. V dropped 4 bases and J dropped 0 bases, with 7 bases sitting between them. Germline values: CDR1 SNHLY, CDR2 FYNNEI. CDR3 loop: CASSGTVSNQPQHF. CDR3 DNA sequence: TGTGCCAGCAGTGGGACAGTTAGCAATCAGCCCCAGCATTTT.

CDR3 sequence: CASSYGQGRETQYF. The CDR3 nucleotides are TGTGCCAGCAGTTACGGACAGGGAAGAGAGACCCAGTACTTC. This sequence joins TRBV6-5 and TRBJ2-5; 8 bases agree with TRBD1. V lost 2 bases to trimming and J lost 4 bases; unmatched junction nucleotides: 3. The germline CDR1 and CDR2 sequences are MNHEY and SVGAGI. The CDR3 contains 14 residues.

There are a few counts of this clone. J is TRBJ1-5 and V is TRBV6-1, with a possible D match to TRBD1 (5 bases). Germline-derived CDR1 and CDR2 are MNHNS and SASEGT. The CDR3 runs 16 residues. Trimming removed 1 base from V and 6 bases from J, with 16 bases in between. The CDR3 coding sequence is TGTGCCAGCAGTGAAGATCCGGGGGGAGTGAGTCAGCCCCAGCATTTT. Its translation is CASSEDPGGVSQPQHF.

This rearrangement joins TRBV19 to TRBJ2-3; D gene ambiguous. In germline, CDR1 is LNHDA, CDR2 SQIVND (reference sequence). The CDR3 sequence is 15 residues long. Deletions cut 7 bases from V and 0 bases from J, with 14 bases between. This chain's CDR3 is CASTPSLGSTDTQYF. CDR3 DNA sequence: TGTGCCAGTACCCCATCGCTAGGTAGCACAGATACGCAGTATTTT.

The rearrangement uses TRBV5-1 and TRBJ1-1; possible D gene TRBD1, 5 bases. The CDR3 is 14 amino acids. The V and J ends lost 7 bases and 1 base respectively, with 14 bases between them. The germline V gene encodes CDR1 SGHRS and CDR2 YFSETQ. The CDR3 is CASVQGVGNTEAFF. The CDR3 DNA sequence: TGCGCCAGCGTCCAAGGGGTGGGGAACACTGAAGCTTTCTTT.

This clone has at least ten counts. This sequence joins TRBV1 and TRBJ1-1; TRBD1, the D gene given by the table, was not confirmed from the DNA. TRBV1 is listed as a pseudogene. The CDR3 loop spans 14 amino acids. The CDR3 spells CTSSQGQGFFEAFF. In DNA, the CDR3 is TGCACCAGCAGCCAAGGACAGGGGTTTTTTGAAGCTTTCTTT.

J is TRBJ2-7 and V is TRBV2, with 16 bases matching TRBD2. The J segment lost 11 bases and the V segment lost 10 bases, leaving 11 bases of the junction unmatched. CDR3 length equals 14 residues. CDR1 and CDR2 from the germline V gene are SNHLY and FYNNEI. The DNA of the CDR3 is TGTGCCATCGGGACTAGCGGGAGGGCCACCGTGAAGTACTTC. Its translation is CAIGTSGRATVKYF.

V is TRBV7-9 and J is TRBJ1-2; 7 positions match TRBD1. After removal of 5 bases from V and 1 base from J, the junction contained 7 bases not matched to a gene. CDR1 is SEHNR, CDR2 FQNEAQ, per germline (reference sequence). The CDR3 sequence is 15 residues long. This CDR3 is CASSRGQTDNYGYTF. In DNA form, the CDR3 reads TGTGCCAGCAGCCGGGGACAGACGGATAACTATGGCTACACCTTC. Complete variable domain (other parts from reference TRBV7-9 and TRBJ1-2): DTGVSQNPRHKITKRGQNVTFRCDPISEHNRLYWYRQTLGQGPEFLTYFQNEAQLEKSRLLSDRFSAERPKGSFSTLEIQRTEQGDSAMYLCASSRGQTDNYGYTFGSGTRLTVV.

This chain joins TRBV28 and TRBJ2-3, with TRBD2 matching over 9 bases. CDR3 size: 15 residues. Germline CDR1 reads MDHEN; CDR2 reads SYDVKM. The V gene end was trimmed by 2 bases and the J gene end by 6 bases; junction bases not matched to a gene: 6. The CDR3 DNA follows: TGTGCCAGCAGTTTAAGCGGGGGGCGGCCCGATACGCAGTATTTT. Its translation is CASSLSGGRPDTQYF. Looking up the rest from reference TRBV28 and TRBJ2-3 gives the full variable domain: DVKVTQSSRYLVKRTGEKVFLECVQDMDHENMFWYRQDPGLGLRLIYFSYDVKMKEKGDIPEGYSVSREKKERFSLILESASTNQTSMYLCASSLSGGRPDTQYFGPGTRLTVL.

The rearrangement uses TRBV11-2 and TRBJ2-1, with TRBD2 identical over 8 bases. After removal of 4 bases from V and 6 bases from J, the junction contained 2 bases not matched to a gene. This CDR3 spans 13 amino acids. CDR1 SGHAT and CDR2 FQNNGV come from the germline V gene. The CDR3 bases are TGTGCCAGCAGCTCGAGCGGGAGCAATGAGCAGTTCTTC. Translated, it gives CASSSSGSNEQFF.

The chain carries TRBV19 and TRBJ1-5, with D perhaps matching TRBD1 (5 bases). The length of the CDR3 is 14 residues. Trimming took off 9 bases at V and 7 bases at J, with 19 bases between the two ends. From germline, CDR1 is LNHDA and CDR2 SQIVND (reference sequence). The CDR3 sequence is CASWGRGDGQPQHF. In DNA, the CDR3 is TGTGCCAGCTGGGGTCGGGGGGACGGGCAGCCCCAGCATTTT. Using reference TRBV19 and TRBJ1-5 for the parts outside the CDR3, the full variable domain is DGGITQSPKYLFRKEGQNVTLSCEQNLNHDAMYWYRQDPGQGLRLIYYSQIVNDFQKGDIAEGYSVSREKKESFPLTVTSAQKNPTAFYLCASWGRGDGQPQHFGDGTRLSIL.